This TCR beta chain was sequenced for a study of blood T cell repertoires in COVID-19 (dated by TCRdb to 2018 to 2020). Regarding the complete study: Samples from collaborators originated in the United States, Italy and Spain and spanned both the acute and convalescent phases of COVID-19. The dataset comprised deeply sampled blood TCRbeta repertoires from subjects exposed to, actively infected with, or recovered from COVID-19. Samples came from the ongoing ImmuneRACE study (first 160 participants) plus 1,254 subjects from 6 global collaborators. Sample metadata almost always included a de-identified subject ID, COVID-19 status, age in years and sex. The prospective study material was composed of cDNA or gDNA derived from T cells, B-cell-depleted T cells, or PBMCs. The repertoires were released in a freely available public database meant as a resource for research on the immune response to SARS-CoV-2. HLA class I and class II types, where available, came from metadata supplied by the sample provider rather than from assay-based typing. Findings and caveats that apply to the study as a whole: Clinical and demographic metadata were provided uncurated, with the amount varying by source and participant.

Each collaborating institution followed its own protocols to collect whole blood in K2EDTA tubes. For TCRbeta analysis, collaborators shipped samples in one of three forms: frozen whole blood, isolated PBMCs, or DNA extracted from either of those sample types. CDR1 and CDR2, looked up from the germline V gene, are MNHEY and SVGAGI. Trimming removed 2 bases from V and 8 bases from J, leaving 9 bases between the germline ends. Measured from the cysteine to the phenylalanine, the CDR3 is 12 residues long. The sequence is cut down to CDR3 DNA, 36 bases in frame from base 1. TCRbeta CDR3 regions were amplified from genomic DNA using the immunoSEQ Assay, a bias-controlled multiplex PCR. The study's own analysis went as follows. Within the assay, amplification of reference gene primers was used to estimate how many nucleated cells each sample contained. To quantify the absolute abundance of each unique TCRbeta CDR3 rearrangement, sequence reads were collapsed and filtered. For each sample, productive Simpson clonality was calculated as the square root of Simpson's diversity index over productive rearrangements. TCRdb stores this immuneACCESS table with in-frame sequences only. Part of the clones is absent; in the studies checked, under half of the shortfall reflects unresolved V genes, and no reason is known for the rest. V and J calls and clone size follow that table, whereas D and trimming were derived from the DNA. The sample table contains fewer than 100,000 clones; only one count was recorded for more than 80% of them. About 0.83% of the sample comes from the top ten.

In this sample, this clone turned up a few times. What this receptor recognizes is not known. Base qualities were left out, and no much larger clone turns up one base away. The origin of this receptor is a woman older than 75 with acute or convalescent COVID-19. The source material was peripheral blood. The V and J genes are TRBV6-5 and TRBJ1-2, and possibly TRBD1, on 5 matching bases. The CDR3 loop reads CASSYGGKGYTF. The DNA sequence follows: TGTGCCAGCAGTTACGGGGGGAAGGGCTACACCTTC.